A single T cell receptor (beta chain) is shown here with its context. V shed 6 bases and J 2 bases; nucleotides not matched to a gene: 3. CDR1 MNHNS and CDR2 SASEGT come from the germline V gene. The CDR3 is made up of 14 amino acids. MiXCR was run by TCRdb on the 5' RACE reads, yielding one entry per CDR3 protein. The table shows under 800,000 distinct CDR3 sequences, with about 20% occurring only once. The sample originates from a study of identical twins. These data are also associated with another study on T cells expressing NK-cell markers.

The J gene is TRBJ2-1, the V gene TRBV6-1; TRBD1 matches at 8 bases. Material: PBMCs. This receptor was taken from a young woman in good health. CDR3 DNA sequence: TGTGCCAGCAGAGGACAGGGCCCCTACAATGAGCAGTTCTTC. As protein: CASRGQGPYNEQFF.